A selection of T cell receptor beta chains follows, all from one sample in a study of T cell responses to AZD1222 COVID-19 vaccine. The assay was immunoSEQ multiplex PCR, and TCRdb's table has in-frame clones only and misses some. The sample lists about 37,000 clones, 86% occurring once. The sample here was peripheral blood, taken on day 0 of AZD1222 vaccination. These receptors were collected from an adult in good health. Each CDR3 is given with its conserved first and last residue. Each record gives: CDR3 length, clone size, D gene, V gene, J gene, CDR3 protein, CDR3 DNA. A D gene is named only where the DNA matches it firmly. Not every row has a clone size; where given, it reads once, few, many or a size class.

15	-	-	TRBV28	TRBJ2-3	CASRNGRGGTDTQYF	TGTGCCAGCAGGAATGGACGGGGAGGCACAGATACGCAGTATTTT
12	-	-	TRBV19	TRBJ2-7	CASSISSGEQYF	TGTGCCAGTAGTATTTCCAGCGGGGAGCAGTACTTC
15	few	TRBD2	TRBV19	TRBJ2-1	CASSIVGLADNEQFF	TGTGCCAGTAGTATAGTGGGACTAGCGGACAATGAGCAGTTCTTC
11	-	-	TRBV11-2	TRBJ1-1	CASSAMGGAFF	TGTGCCAGCAGCGCCATGGGTGGAGCTTTCTTT
10	-	-	TRBV28	TRBJ1-1	CASSGTEAFF	TGTGCCAGCAGTGGTACTGAAGCTTTCTTT
15	few	-	TRBV2	TRBJ1-1	CASSEDRVERTEAFF	TGTGCCAGCAGTGAAGACCGGGTTGAACGGACTGAAGCTTTCTTT
15	-	-	TRBV4-2	TRBJ1-4	CASSRQVGPNEKLFF	TGTGCCAGCAGCCGGCAAGTCGGTCCTAATGAAAAACTGTTTTTT
20	-	TRBD2	TRBV23-1	TRBJ2-4	CASRAIPGLAGGGEKNIQYF	TGCGCCAGCAGGGCAATACCGGGACTAGCGGGAGGGGGTGAAAAAAACATTCAGTACTTC
15	few	-	TRBV5-5	TRBJ2-7	CASRNLPGSSYEQYF	TGTGCCAGCAGAAACCTCCCGGGGAGCTCCTACGAGCAGTACTTC
15	-	TRBD2	TRBV18	TRBJ2-5	CASSPGTSGRKTQYF	TGTGCCAGCTCACCAGGGACTAGCGGGCGTAAGACCCAGTACTTC
11	-	TRBD1	TRBV5-1	TRBJ1-2	CASGDRAGYTF	TGCGCCAGCGGAGACAGGGCGGGCTACACCTTC
15	once	TRBD1	TRBV7-8	TRBJ2-1	CASSLDGQGYNEQFF	TGTGCCAGCAGCTTAGATGGACAGGGGTACAATGAGCAGTTCTTC
13	once	-	TRBV10-1	TRBJ1-2	CASSERTDYGYTF	TGCGCCAGCAGTGAACGGACGGACTATGGCTACACCTTC
14	-	TRBD1	TRBV19	TRBJ1-5	CASRDRPPREAQHF	TGTGCCAGTAGGGACAGGCCACCGAGAGAAGCCCAGCATTTT
16	-	TRBD1	TRBV28	TRBJ1-6	CASSTQDRADNSPLHF	TGTGCCAGCAGTACCCAGGACAGGGCAGATAATTCACCCCTCCACTTT
15	-	-	TRBV7-3	TRBJ1-1	CASSLTPRHDLTAFF	TGTGCCAGCAGCTTAACCCCTAGACACGATCTGACGGCTTTCTTT
14	once	TRBD1	TRBV5-6	TRBJ1-5	CASSRTGGNQPQHF	TGTGCCAGCAGCCGGACAGGGGGCAATCAGCCCCAGCATTTT
13	-	-	TRBV10-3	TRBJ1-2	CAIRVDSPPGYTF	TGTGCCATCAGGGTTGACAGTCCCCCTGGCTACACCTTC
13	-	-	TRBV12-3/TRBV12-4	TRBJ2-7	CASSKKGYYEQYF	TGTGCCAGCAGCAAGAAGGGTTACTACGAGCAGTACTTC
13	few	TRBD2	TRBV19	TRBJ2-4	CASSGTSGDIQYF	TGTGCCAGTAGTGGTACTAGCGGTGACATTCAGTACTTC
19	-	-	TRBV11-2	TRBJ2-6	CASSLVLAGAFSGANVLTF	TGTGCCAGCAGCTTAGTCCTCGCGGGGGCCTTCTCTGGGGCCAACGTCCTGACTTTC
18	-	-	TRBV12-5	TRBJ1-5	CASGFEAGANYSNQPQHF	TGTGCTAGTGGTTTTGAGGCAGGCGCTAATTATAGCAATCAGCCCCAGCATTTT
17	-	-	TRBV7-9	TRBJ1-6	CASSSTFRDGYNSPLHF	TGTGCCAGCAGCTCCACCTTTCGGGACGGCTATAATTCACCCCTCCACTTT
14	-	-	TRBV27	TRBJ1-5	CASSLGRVGQPQHF	TGTGCCAGCAGTTTAGGCAGGGTCGGACAGCCCCAGCATTTT
12	once	-	TRBV10-2	TRBJ2-7	CASSEQWFGQYF	TGCGCCAGCAGTGAACAGTGGTTCGGGCAGTACTTC
13	-	-	TRBV11-1	TRBJ1-6	CASSLVGNSPLHF	TGTGCCAGCAGCTTAGTCGGAAATTCACCCCTCCACTTT
15	-	-	TRBV28	TRBJ2-7	CASSWGRSQPNEQYF	TGTGCCAGCAGCTGGGGCCGATCCCAACCCAACGAGCAGTACTTC
14	-	-	TRBV19	TRBJ2-3	CASSRAVPTDTQYF	TGTGCCAGTAGTAGGGCCGTCCCCACAGATACGCAGTATTTT
16	few	-	TRBV30	TRBJ2-6	CAWSADGDSGANVLTF	TGTGCCTGGAGTGCCGACGGGGACTCTGGGGCCAACGTCCTGACTTTC
13	-	-	TRBV27	TRBJ1-2	CASSPQGWYGYTF	TGTGCCAGCAGTCCTCAGGGGTGGTATGGCTACACCTTC
14	-	-	TRBV7-2	TRBJ1-1	CASSLGTENTEAFF	TGTGCCAGCAGCTTAGGGACAGAAAACACTGAAGCTTTCTTT
13	-	TRBD2	TRBV6-2/TRBV6-3	TRBJ2-1	CASSGLASGEQFF	TGTGCCAGCAGTGGACTAGCGTCGGGTGAGCAGTTCTTC
13	-	-	TRBV19	TRBJ2-2	CASSIRETGELFF	TGTGCCAGTAGTATCCGGGAAACCGGGGAGCTGTTTTTT
14	once	-	TRBV27	TRBJ1-1	CASSLYRANTEAFF	TGTGCCAGCAGTTTATATCGGGCGAACACTGAAGCTTTCTTT
14	-	-	TRBV7-3	TRBJ2-7	CASSRRDGSYEQYF	TGTGCCAGCAGCCGCCGGGACGGTTCCTACGAGCAGTACTTC
13	-	-	TRBV12-3/TRBV12-4	TRBJ1-1	CASSLSRTTEAFF	TGTGCCAGCAGTTTGAGTAGGACCACTGAAGCTTTCTTT
13	-	-	TRBV2	TRBJ1-2	CASSLQSNYGYTF	TGTGCCAGCAGTCTACAATCTAACTATGGCTACACCTTC
15	-	-	TRBV5-1	TRBJ2-3	CASSLLDGGTDTQYF	TGCGCCAGCAGCTTGTTGGACGGGGGCACAGATACGCAGTATTTT
13	-	-	TRBV12-5	TRBJ2-5	CASGTDRQETQYF	TGTGCTAGTGGGACGGATCGCCAAGAGACCCAGTACTTC
13	few	-	TRBV6-6	TRBJ2-7	CASSYSTGDEQYF	TGTGCCAGCAGTTACTCGACCGGGGACGAGCAGTACTTC
16	-	TRBD1	TRBV11-2	TRBJ2-7	CASSLRDSYFTYEQYF	TGTGCCAGCAGCTTAAGGGACAGCTACTTTACCTACGAGCAGTACTTC
11	once	-	TRBV20-1	TRBJ2-3	CSATPGHTQYF	TGCAGTGCTACTCCGGGACATACGCAGTATTTT
13	-	-	TRBV10-2	TRBJ2-1	CASSMGHYNEQFF	TGCGCCAGCAGTATGGGACATTACAATGAGCAGTTCTTC
18	-	TRBD1	TRBV11-2	TRBJ1-1	CASSSEPGTGGSRPEAFF	TGTGCCAGCAGCTCAGAACCCGGGACAGGGGGAAGTCGCCCTGAAGCTTTCTTT
16	-	TRBD1	TRBV5-6	TRBJ1-2	CASSLSGTGDTYGYTF	TGTGCCAGCAGCTTATCCGGGACAGGGGATACCTATGGCTACACCTTC
16	-	TRBD1	TRBV19	TRBJ1-5	CASSDRGSESNQPQHF	TGTGCCAGTAGTGACAGGGGGAGTGAGAGCAATCAGCCCCAGCATTTT
17	-	TRBD2	TRBV9	TRBJ2-3	CASRAGTSGFHTDTQYF	TGTGCCAGCAGGGCCGGGACTAGCGGGTTCCACACAGATACGCAGTATTTT
18	-	-	TRBV9	TRBJ2-6	CASSVDPRTGSGANVLTF	TGTGCCAGCAGCGTAGATCCCCGTACAGGATCTGGGGCCAACGTCCTGACTTTC
14	once	-	TRBV9	TRBJ2-3	CASSVSGNTDTQYF	TGTGCCAGCAGCGTTAGCGGTAACACAGATACGCAGTATTTT
14	-	-	TRBV28	TRBJ1-6	CASSLGQFNSPLHF	TGTGCCAGCAGTTTGGGGCAGTTTAATTCACCCCTCCACTTT
14	-	-	TRBV28	TRBJ2-3	CASSLSGAADTQYF	TGTGCCAGCAGTTTATCCGGGGCCGCAGATACGCAGTATTTT
13	-	-	TRBV27	TRBJ2-7	CASTPDGSYEQYF	TGTGCCAGCACCCCGGACGGGTCCTACGAGCAGTACTTC
14	-	-	TRBV5-1	TRBJ1-6	CASSEGYYNSPLHF	TGCGCCAGCAGCGAGGGCTATTACAATTCACCCCTCCACTTT